This T cell receptor (beta chain) was obtained from a study of blood T cell repertoires in COVID-19. In the original analysis: Amplification of reference gene primers was used by the study to estimate nucleated cell counts. The repertoire was sequenced with immunoSEQ multiplex PCR; TCRdb's copy has only in-frame clones and lacks some. Clonal size and the V and J genes are those of that table, whereas D and trimming came from the DNA. The sample lists about 180,000 clones, about three quarters occurring once. Germline values: CDR1 SNHLY, CDR2 FYNNEI. The V gene end was trimmed by 6 bases and the J gene end by 1 base; junction bases not matched to a gene: 6. The CDR3 has 15 residues.

The V call is TRBV2, the J call TRBJ1-1, with 9 bases that match TRBD1. Sequencing was performed on peripheral blood. The origin of this receptor is a woman in her seventies with acute or convalescent COVID-19. The CDR3 sequence is CASRDRGTGNTEAFF. The DNA of the CDR3 is TGTGCCAGCAGGGACAGGGGTACGGGGAACACTGAAGCTTTCTTT.